Below are 28 T cell receptor beta chains sequenced from a single sample in a study of technical replicates of blood from a few donors. Libraries were prepared by immunoSEQ multiplex PCR; TCRdb keeps only in-frame clonotypes and omits some of them. The sample records about 82,000 clones, roughly 91% being singletons. The sequencing input was T cells isolated from PBMCs. All receptors derive from a human donor in good health.

The chain is built from TRBV30 and TRBJ2-1, with TRBD2 identical over 7 bases. In germline, CDR1 is GTSNPN, CDR2 SVGIG (reference sequence). This CDR3 spans 14 amino acids. V shed 8 bases and J 6 bases; nucleotides not matched to a gene: 13. The CDR3 DNA is TGTGCCGTAAATGGTGGGAGGGGATCCAATGAGCAGTTCTTC. The encoded protein is CAVNGGRGSNEQFF.

The chain combines TRBV6-5 with TRBJ2-7; maybe TRBD2 (6 bases). V gave up 6 bases and J gave up 4 bases, with 13 bases separating them. Germline assignment: CDR1 MNHEY and CDR2 SVGAGI. This CDR3 comprises 13 residues. The CDR3 nucleotides are TGTGCCAGCAGCGGGGGAGATGGATACGAGCAGTACTTC. This gives the protein CASSGGDGYEQYF.

Worth noting for this clone: The sample holds other DNA sequences that translate to the same CDR3. The rearrangement uses TRBV5-1 and TRBJ2-1, with TRBD1 matching over 8 bases. CDR1 is SGHRS, CDR2 YFSETQ, per germline. The CDR3 has 14 residues. Trimming at V came to 4 bases and at J to 4 bases, leaving 4 bases not matched to a gene. The CDR3 DNA is TGCGCCAGCAGCCCCGGACAGGGATACAATGAGCAGTTCTTC. This gives the protein CASSPGQGYNEQFF.

This clone was seen only once. The J gene is TRBJ2-3, the V gene TRBV6-6, with 11 bases matching TRBD2. Germline CDR1 MNHNY, CDR2 SVGAGI (reference sequence). The CDR3 has 16 residues. Trimming removed 5 bases from V and 1 base from J; junction bases left unmatched: 5. CDR3 sequence reads: CASSALLAGGTDTQYF. DNA for the CDR3: TGTGCCAGCAGTGCCCTACTAGCGGGAGGCACAGATACGCAGTATTTT.

The V and J genes are TRBV18 and TRBJ1-1, with D unresolved. Trimming pared 2 bases from V and 5 bases from J, leaving 9 bases between. The CDR3 is 13 residues long. Germline CDR1 reads KGHSH; CDR2 reads LQKENI. The CDR3, as DNA: TGTGCCAGCTCACCATCCCTCGAGACTGAAGCTTTCTTT. The encoded protein is CASSPSLETEAFF.

J is TRBJ2-1 and V is TRBV4-1; D ambiguous. The CDR3 consists of 15 residues. V was cut by 6 bases and J by 0 bases, with 12 bases left in between. Germline V gene sequence: CDR1 MGHRA, CDR2 YSYEKL. CDR3 nucleotide sequence: TGCGCCAGCAGGAGCACAGTCAGCTCCTACAATGAGCAGTTCTTC. It codes for CASRSTVSSYNEQFF.

The chain uses TRBV6-5 and TRBJ1-1, with a weak D call TRBD1 (6 bases). Per germline, CDR1 MNHEY and CDR2 SVGAGI. The V end was cut by 6 bases, the J end by 8 bases, with 16 bases between. The length of the CDR3 is 13 residues. The CDR3 nucleotides read TGTGCCAGCAGCTATAGGGACACCTTAGAAGCTTTCTTT. It yields the protein CASSYRDTLEAFF.

The chain is built from TRBV4-2 and TRBJ2-2, with D tentatively TRBD2 (6 bases). The CDR3 sequence is 16 residues long. V was cut by 0 bases and J by 0 bases, with 8 bases left in between. Per germline, CDR1 LGHNA and CDR2 YNFKEQ. The CDR3, as DNA: TGTGCCAGCAGCCAAGAGGGCGGGACGAACACCGGGGAGCTGTTTTTT. Encoded protein: CASSQEGGTNTGELFF.

A single count supports this clone. CDR3 nucleotides: TGTGCCAGTAGTATCCCCGCTGGGCCCAGGGGGGAGCCCCAGCATTTT. As protein: CASSIPAGPRGEPQHF. The chain recombines TRBV19 with TRBJ1-5, with 7 nucleotides matching TRBD1. J gave up 8 bases and V 3 bases, and 13 bases lay outside the gene matches. CDR1 LNHDA and CDR2 SQIVND come from the germline V gene (reference sequence). CDR3 size: 16 residues.

This clone has only one observation. The CDR3 here is CASSGGQVEKLFF. The CDR3 DNA reads as TGTGCCAGCAGTGGTGGACAGGTTGAAAAACTGTTTTTT. This chain connects TRBV2 to TRBJ1-4, with 7 bases that match TRBD1. Germline lookup yields CDR1 SNHLY and CDR2 FYNNEI. J was trimmed by 7 bases and V by 4 bases; bases with no gene match: 3. The CDR3 covers 13 residues.

This clone was picked up one time. This sequence joins TRBV28 and TRBJ2-2; D not certain. The CDR3 is 15 amino acids. Germline CDR1 reads MDHEN; CDR2 reads SYDVKM. V lost 3 bases and J lost 4, with 12 bases in between. The CDR3 sequence is CASSFDLLGTGELFF. The CDR3 DNA reads TGTGCCAGCAGTTTTGATCTCCTCGGCACCGGGGAGCTGTTTTTT.

The chain carries TRBV9 and TRBJ2-7, with 8 positions matching TRBD1. J lost 0 bases, V lost 5 bases, and 4 bases had no gene match. This CDR3 has 14 amino acids. CDR1 SGDLS and CDR2 YYNGEE come from the germline V gene. CDR3 residues: CASSPGQASYEQYF. CDR3 in DNA: TGTGCCAGCAGTCCGGGACAGGCCTCCTACGAGCAGTACTTC.

In its sample, this clone was seen once. The rearrangement links TRBV27 to TRBJ2-7, with 10 bases lining up with TRBD1. Germline loops: CDR1 MNHEY, CDR2 SMNVEV (reference sequence). CDR3 length equals 15 residues. V lost 3 bases and J lost 6; bases outside the gene matches: 8. The CDR3, as DNA: TGTGCCAGCAGTTTCGTAGGGACAGGGGAGTCCGAGCAGTACTTC. This gives the protein CASSFVGTGESEQYF.

The chain combines TRBV27 with TRBJ1-5; 7 bases are shared with TRBD1. The CDR3 consists of 14 residues. Germline assignment: CDR1 MNHEY and CDR2 SMNVEV (reference sequence). V lost 3 bases to trimming and J lost 4 bases; unmatched junction nucleotides: 3. In nucleotides, the CDR3 is TGTGCCAGCAGTTTGACAGGGAAAAATCAGCCCCAGCATTTT. This gives the protein CASSLTGKNQPQHF.

This clone appeared a single time. The rearrangement joins TRBV7-3 to TRBJ2-1; a possible D gene is TRBD2 (5 bases). Trimming cost V 5 bases and J 9 bases, with 14 bases left between them. The CDR3 loop spans 13 amino acids. Germline values: CDR1 SGHTA, CDR2 FQGTGA. This CDR3 is CASSPGILGEQFF. The CDR3 nucleotides read TGTGCCAGCAGCCCCGGGATTTTAGGTGAGCAGTTCTTC.

The chain couples TRBV11-3 to TRBJ1-1, with D possibly matching TRBD1 (5 bases). Germline lookup yields CDR1 SGHNT and CDR2 YENEEA. The CDR3 spans 14 residues. Trimming took 6 bases from V and 0 from J, leaving 11 bases between them. The CDR3 reads CASSHRTMNTEAFF. The CDR3 coding sequence is TGTGCCAGCAGTCACAGGACAATGAACACTGAAGCTTTCTTT.

Turning to this clone: Sequence at one end of the junction differs from germline and may be a read error. The CDR3 nucleotides read TGTGCTAGCAGCGATTACGGGAATGAGCAGTTCTTC. As protein: CASSDYGNEQFF. This rearrangement joins TRBV7-7 to TRBJ2-1, with no clear D. The CDR3 length is 12 residues. Looked up from germline, CDR1 is SSHAT and CDR2 is FNYEAQ (reference sequence).

The gene calls are TRBV23-1 and TRBJ1-1, with 12 nucleotides matching TRBD1. TRBV23-1 is an ORF, with its function uncertain. The junction had 6 bases not matched to a gene; V was cut back by 3 bases and J by 7 bases. This CDR3 has 15 residues. This CDR3 reads CASSQRGTGGDEAFF. CDR3 nucleotide sequence: TGCGCCAGCAGTCAGCGCGGGACAGGGGGCGATGAAGCTTTCTTT.

The chain carries TRBV5-4 and TRBJ1-2; D is undetermined. CDR1 is SGHNT and CDR2 is YYREEE in the germline V gene (reference sequence). V was clipped by 0 bases and J by 5 bases, with 8 bases between them. The CDR3 has 13 residues. The CDR3, as DNA: TGTGCCAGCAGCTTGGGGCAGGATTATGGCTACACCTTC. It encodes CASSLGQDYGYTF.

A single count supports this clone. The CDR3 DNA sequence: TGTGCCAGTAGTCCGGGACAGGGGAACGGACAGCCCCAGCATTTT. Translation: CASSPGQGNGQPQHF. The chain is built from TRBV19 and TRBJ1-5, with 10 bases fitting TRBD1. The CDR3 contains 15 residues. Germline V gene lookup returns CDR1 LNHDA and CDR2 SQIVND (reference sequence). Trimming took 5 bases from V and 7 from J; bases not matched to a gene: 8. The variable domain in full, with the rest retrieved from reference TRBV19 and TRBJ1-5, is DGGITQSPKYLFRKEGQNVTLSCEQNLNHDAMYWYRQDPGQGLRLIYYSQIVNDFQKGDIAEGYSVSREKKESFPLTVTSAQKNPTAFYLCASSPGQGNGQPQHFGDGTRLSIL.

The chain has TRBV27 and TRBJ2-7; the match to TRBD2 covers 8 bases. With 5 bases clipped from V and 0 bases from J, the junction kept 6 bases outside the gene matches. From germline, CDR1 is MNHEY and CDR2 SMNVEV (reference sequence). The length of the CDR3 is 15 residues. Here the CDR3 DNA reads TGTGCCAGCAGTCCTAATAGCGGGATCTCCTACGAGCAGTACTTC. It specifies CASSPNSGISYEQYF.

This sequence joins TRBV19 and TRBJ1-1, with D hard to call. The CDR3 has 13 residues. CDR1 LNHDA and CDR2 SQIVND come from the germline V gene (reference sequence). The V and J ends lost 7 bases and 1 base respectively, with 10 bases between them. CDR3 coding DNA: TGTGCCAGTATATCCCCGAGGAACACTGAAGCTTTCTTT. This sequence encodes CASISPRNTEAFF.

The rearrangement links TRBV5-1 to TRBJ2-7, with TRBD1 matching over 7 bases. Germline-derived CDR1 and CDR2 are SGHRS and YFSETQ. The CDR3 extends over 15 amino acids. The trim removed 0 bases at V and 3 bases at J, leaving 6 bases unmatched. Here the CDR3 DNA reads TGCGCCAGCAGCTTGGGGGACAGCCTGAACTACGAGCAGTACTTC. Protein product: CASSLGDSLNYEQYF.

The V call is TRBV7-3, the J call TRBJ2-2; 8 nucleotides match TRBD1. The CDR3 length is 17 residues. From germline, CDR1 is SGHTA and CDR2 FQGTGA. J was trimmed by 6 bases and V by 1 base; bases with no gene match: 10. CDR3 DNA sequence: TGTGCCAGCAGCTTAAACCCGGACAGGGAGGATTCCGGGGAGCTGTTTTTT. Translating gives CASSLNPDREDSGELFF.

The chain links TRBV29-1 to TRBJ1-2; 8 bases map to TRBD1. The CDR3 consists of 15 residues. The V and J ends lost 0 bases and 5 bases, in that order; junction bases with no gene match: 8. Germline CDR1 and CDR2: SQVTM and ANQGSEA. The CDR3 DNA sequence: TGCAGCGTTGAAGAACTTCCGGGACAGGTATATGGCTACACCTTC. It specifies CSVEELPGQVYGYTF.

The chain joins TRBV19 to TRBJ2-1; the D is unclear. The CDR3 is made up of 13 amino acids. V gave up 1 base and J gave up 2 bases, with 3 bases separating them. CDR1 and CDR2 from the germline V gene are LNHDA and SQIVND (reference sequence). The chain's CDR3 is CASSIGAYNEQFF. CDR3 nucleotide sequence: TGTGCCAGTAGTATAGGAGCCTACAATGAGCAGTTCTTC.

The chain has TRBV11-2 and TRBJ2-3; TRBD2 aligns across 8 bases. The V gene end was trimmed by 6 bases and the J gene end by 9 bases; junction bases not matched to a gene: 8. Germline V lookup: CDR1 SGHAT, CDR2 FQNNGV. This CDR3 comprises 13 residues. This CDR3 reads CASSSSGSRTQYF. The CDR3 DNA reads TGTGCCAGCAGTTCGAGCGGGAGTCGGACGCAGTATTTT. The full variable domain, completed using reference TRBV11-2 and TRBJ2-3, is EAGVAQSPRYKIIEKRQSVAFWCNPISGHATLYWYQQILGQGPKLLIQFQNNGVVDDSQLPKDRFSAERLKGVDSTLKIQPAKLEDSAVYLCASSSSGSRTQYFGPGTRLTVL.

This clone was recorded only once. The chain couples TRBV10-2 to TRBJ2-3; 7 positions match TRBD2. V trimming: 4 bases; J trimming: 3 bases; junction bases outside the gene matches: 1. There are 13 residues in the CDR3. Germline loops: CDR1 WSHSY, CDR2 SAAADI. CDR3 residues: CASSGEGTDTQYF. The DNA of the CDR3 is TGCGCCAGCAGTGGGGAGGGTACAGATACGCAGTATTTT.